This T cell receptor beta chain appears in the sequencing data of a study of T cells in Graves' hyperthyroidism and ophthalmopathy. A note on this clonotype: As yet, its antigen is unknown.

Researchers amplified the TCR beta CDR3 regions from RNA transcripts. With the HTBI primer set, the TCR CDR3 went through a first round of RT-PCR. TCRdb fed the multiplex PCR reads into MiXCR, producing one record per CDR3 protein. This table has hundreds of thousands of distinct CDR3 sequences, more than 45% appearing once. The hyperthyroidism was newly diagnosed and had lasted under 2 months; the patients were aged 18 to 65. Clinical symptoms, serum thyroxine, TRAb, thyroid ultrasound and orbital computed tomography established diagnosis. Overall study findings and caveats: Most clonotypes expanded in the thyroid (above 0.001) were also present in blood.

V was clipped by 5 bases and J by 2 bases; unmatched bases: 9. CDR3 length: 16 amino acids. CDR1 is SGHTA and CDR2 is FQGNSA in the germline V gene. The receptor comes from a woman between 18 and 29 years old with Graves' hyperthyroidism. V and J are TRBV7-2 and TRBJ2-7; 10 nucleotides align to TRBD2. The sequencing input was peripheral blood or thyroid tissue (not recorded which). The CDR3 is CASSTPLAGGPYEQYF. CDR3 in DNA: TGTGCCAGCAGCACCCCTTTAGCGGGAGGTCCCTACGAGCAGTACTTC.